This T cell receptor (beta chain) was captured by sequencing in a study of blood T cell repertoires in COVID-19. At the level of the study: Spain, Italy and the United States supplied samples that represented acute and convalescent COVID-19.

This CDR3 comprises 15 residues. CDR1 SGHRS and CDR2 YFSETQ come from the germline V gene. V was pared by 0 bases and J by 6 bases, with 14 bases between. As handled by the study authors: Reference gene primers were amplified, and this amplification served to estimate nucleated cell counts. Clones were sequenced by immunoSEQ multiplex PCR, and TCRdb holds only the in-frame ones, with some missing. That table is the source of V, J and clone size, and D and trimming were worked out from the DNA. The sample holds 350,000 or so clones, roughly 87% seen once. Enrollees, about 18 to 89 years old, lived in about two dozen US areas. Each participant's cohort was designated according to participant-reported clinical history.

The sample consisted of PBMCs or T cells enriched from blood (not recorded which). The receptor was derived from a woman in her twenties or thirties who had recovered from COVID-19. The chain couples TRBV5-1 to TRBJ2-3; D gene ambiguous. The CDR3, as DNA: TGCGCCAGCAGCTTGGTGTTTTCTTCTTTCGATACGCAGTATTTT. It specifies CASSLVFSSFDTQYF. The entire variable domain, with the rest obtained from reference TRBV5-1 and TRBJ2-3, is as follows: KAGVTQTPRYLIKTRGQQVTLSCSPISGHRSVSWYQQTPGQGLQFLFEYFSETQRNKGNFPGRFSGRQFSNSRSEMNVSTLELGDSALYLCASSLVFSSFDTQYFGPGTRLTVL.